The 5 T cell receptor beta chains below were found in one sample sequenced in a study of a mutant IDH1 vaccine in newly diagnosed glioma. The assay was immunoSEQ multiplex PCR, and TCRdb's table has in-frame clones only and misses some. The sample lists 45,000 to 60,000 clones, 78% occurring once. No antigen is known for these receptors. Sample time point: week 5, during vaccination. Doses of 300 ug of mutant IDH1 20-mer peptide were given with topical imiquimod. Sequences were derived from PBMCs, sampled from a glioma patient whose treatment included an IDH1 peptide vaccine. All receptors come from a man between 45 and 60 years old with glioma.

The V gene is TRBV5-6, the J gene TRBJ2-1, with 7 bases aligning to TRBD1. Germline CDR1 and CDR2: SGHDT and YYEEEE. The ends lost 2 bases at V and 7 bases at J; junction bases unmatched: 3. This CDR3 spans 13 amino acids. The CDR3, as DNA: TGTGCCAGCAGCTTCCTACAGGGGAATGAGCAGTTCTTC. Protein product: CASSFLQGNEQFF.

This clone was observed a few times. The CDR3 reads CAWGQGENTEAFF. The CDR3 region has the DNA TGTGCCTGGGGGCAGGGGGAGAACACTGAAGCTTTCTTT. V and J are TRBV30 and TRBJ1-1; TRBD1 matches at 7 bases. V lost 5 bases, J lost 1 base, and 4 bases stayed unmatched. Germline-derived CDR1 and CDR2 are GTSNPN and SVGIG (reference sequence). The CDR3 spans 13 residues.

The rearrangement links TRBV28 to TRBJ1-2; 8 nucleotides align to TRBD1. CDR1 is MDHEN, CDR2 SYDVKM, per germline. The J segment lost 8 bases and the V segment lost 7 bases, leaving 6 bases of the junction unmatched. The CDR3 is 12 amino acids. The CDR3 DNA follows: TGTGCCAGCACTGGACAGGGCTGGGGCTACACCTTC. Encoded protein: CASTGQGWGYTF.

This chain uses TRBV25-1 with TRBJ1-3, with D possibly matching TRBD1 (6 bases). CDR3 length: 15 residues. CDR1 and CDR2 from the germline V gene are MGHDK and SYGVNS. The V and J ends lost 2 bases and 3 bases respectively, with 11 bases between them. The CDR3 nucleotides are TGTGCCAGCAGTGAACACAGGGCGGGTGGAAACACCATATATTTT. Translating gives CASSEHRAGGNTIYF.

A few counts support this clone. V usage is TRBV5-5 and J usage is TRBJ1-2, with D unresolved. CDR1 and CDR2 from the germline V gene are SGHKS and YYEKEE (reference sequence). The CDR3 runs to 15 residues. V lost 1 base and J lost 2, with 12 bases in between. The CDR3 here is CASSLSGRSNYGYTF. The CDR3 DNA is TGTGCCAGCAGCTTGTCCGGCAGGAGCAACTATGGCTACACCTTC.